The TCR beta chain under discussion was sequenced for a study of T cells in Graves' hyperthyroidism and ophthalmopathy. General observations from the study: The model foresaw ophthalmopathy a median approximately 6.1 months prior to onset.

This clonotype has a count of ten or more. Its antigen is currently unknown. Disease duration was under 3 months in the ophthalmopathy patients, who also had a Clinical Activity Score of at least 3 and a NOSPECS grade of at least 4. Amplified regions were TCR beta CDR3 sequences from RNA transcripts. The HTBI primer set drove a first-round RT-PCR of the TCR CDR3. A single record per CDR3 protein comes from TCRdb applying MiXCR to the multiplex PCR reads. The sample includes some 270,000 distinct CDR3 sequences, about 25% of them seen just once. V lost 7 bases and J 5 bases, leaving 5 bases between the germline ends. CDR3 length: 10 amino acids. Germline-derived CDR1 and CDR2 are SNHLY and FYNNEI.

Sequencing used blood. This sequence originates from a woman aged 40 to 50 with Graves' ophthalmopathy. J is TRBJ1-1 and V is TRBV2; D is uncertain. This chain's CDR3 is CASTVTEAFF. The CDR3 nucleotides are TGTGCCAGCACAGTGACTGAAGCTTTCTTT.